The 5 T cell receptor beta chains below all came from one sample that was sequenced in a study of blood T cell repertoires in COVID-19. TCRdb keeps only in-frame clones here, not all; method: immunoSEQ multiplex PCR. Of fewer than 500,000 clones listed, roughly nine tenths were seen once; the top ten hold 1.1%. The sample comprised PBMCs or T cells enriched from blood (not recorded which). These receptors came from a man aged 25 to 40 who had recovered from COVID-19.

This clone has just one count. This chain uses TRBV29-1 with TRBJ2-5; weak D call: TRBD1 (5 bases). Per germline, CDR1 SQVTM and CDR2 ANQGSEA. The CDR3 totals 16 residues. V lost 7 bases to trimming and J lost 7 bases, with 28 bases between them. CDR3 in amino acids: CSGSPPTGQQSVTQYF. The DNA of the CDR3 is TGCAGCGGATCACCTCCTACAGGCCAGCAGTCGGTGACCCAGTACTTC.

V gene TRBV3-1 (or the pseudogene TRBV3-2) combines with J gene TRBJ1-4, with TRBD1 matching over 10 bases. Germline V gene sequence: CDR1 LGHDT, CDR2 YNNKEL (reference sequence). Germline trimming cut 1 base from V and 2 bases from J; bases unmatched to any gene: 7. The CDR3 has 18 amino acids. The CDR3 sequence: CASSQVWDRGGTNEKLFF. CDR3 sequence (DNA): TGTGCCAGCAGCCAAGTTTGGGACAGGGGTGGCACTAATGAAAAACTGTTTTTT.

The table lists this clone with a count of one. The chain links TRBV27 to TRBJ2-1, with 8 bases fitting TRBD2. This CDR3 spans 12 amino acids. With 5 bases clipped from V and 12 bases from J, the junction kept 6 bases outside the gene matches. Germline-derived CDR1 and CDR2 are MNHEY and SMNVEV (reference sequence). The CDR3 loop reads CASSRSGIRQFF. The CDR3 DNA follows: TGTGCCAGCAGTCGTAGCGGGATCCGGCAGTTCTTC.

The rearrangement links TRBV11-2 to TRBJ2-2; TRBD2 matches at 10 bases. CDR1 and CDR2 (germline): SGHAT, FQNNGV. The V gene end was trimmed by 4 bases and the J gene end by 7 bases; junction bases not matched to a gene: 12. The CDR3 is made up of 17 amino acids. The CDR3 DNA follows: TGTGCCAGCAGCTCGCTCGCTAGCGGGAGTTATGTCGGGGAGCTGTTTTTT. Translating gives CASSSLASGSYVGELFF. Drawing the rest from reference TRBV11-2 and TRBJ2-2, the complete variable domain is EAGVAQSPRYKIIEKRQSVAFWCNPISGHATLYWYQQILGQGPKLLIQFQNNGVVDDSQLPKDRFSAERLKGVDSTLKIQPAKLEDSAVYLCASSSLASGSYVGELFFGEGSRLTVL.

This sequence joins TRBV29-1 and TRBJ1-1, with D unresolved. The CDR3 contains 11 residues. The germline CDR1 and CDR2 sequences are SQVTM and ANQGSEA. The germline V and J ends were trimmed by 5 bases and 5 bases, with 9 bases remaining between them. CDR3: CSVMFMTEAFF. The CDR3 bases are TGCAGCGTTATGTTCATGACTGAAGCTTTCTTT.